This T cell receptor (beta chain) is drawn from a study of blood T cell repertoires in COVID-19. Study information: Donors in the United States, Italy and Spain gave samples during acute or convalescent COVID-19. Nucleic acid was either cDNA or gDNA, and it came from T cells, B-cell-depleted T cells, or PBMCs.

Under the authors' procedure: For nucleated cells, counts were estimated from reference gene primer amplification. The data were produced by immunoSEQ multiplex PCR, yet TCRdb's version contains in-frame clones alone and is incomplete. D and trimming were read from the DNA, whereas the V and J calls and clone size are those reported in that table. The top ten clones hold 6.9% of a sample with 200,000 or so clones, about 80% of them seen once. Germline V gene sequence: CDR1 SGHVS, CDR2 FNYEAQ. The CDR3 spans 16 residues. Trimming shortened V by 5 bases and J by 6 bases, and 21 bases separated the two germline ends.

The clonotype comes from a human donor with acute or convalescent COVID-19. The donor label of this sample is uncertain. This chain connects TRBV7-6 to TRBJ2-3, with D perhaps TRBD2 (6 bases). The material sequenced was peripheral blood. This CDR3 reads CASSQAGGLLGDTQYF. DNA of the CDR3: TGTGCCAGCAGCCAGGCTGGAGGGCTCCTCGGGGATACGCAGTATTTT.